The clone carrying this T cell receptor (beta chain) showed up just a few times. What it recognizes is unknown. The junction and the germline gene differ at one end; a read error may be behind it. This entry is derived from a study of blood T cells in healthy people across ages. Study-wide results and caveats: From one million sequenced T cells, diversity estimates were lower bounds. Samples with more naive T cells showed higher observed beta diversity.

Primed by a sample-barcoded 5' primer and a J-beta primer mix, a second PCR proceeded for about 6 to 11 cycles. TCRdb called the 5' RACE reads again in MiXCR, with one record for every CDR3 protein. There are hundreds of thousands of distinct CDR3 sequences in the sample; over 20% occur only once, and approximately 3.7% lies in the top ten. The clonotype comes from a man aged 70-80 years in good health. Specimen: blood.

The CDR3 bases are TGCGCCAGCAGCCAAGATACGGGACTAGCTCTCTACGAGCAGTACTTC. Translated, it gives CASSQDTGLALYEQYF. This sequence joins TRBV3-1 and TRBJ2-7, with 9 bases lining up with TRBD2. Per germline, CDR1 LGHDT and CDR2 YNNKEL (reference sequence). The CDR3 contains 16 residues.